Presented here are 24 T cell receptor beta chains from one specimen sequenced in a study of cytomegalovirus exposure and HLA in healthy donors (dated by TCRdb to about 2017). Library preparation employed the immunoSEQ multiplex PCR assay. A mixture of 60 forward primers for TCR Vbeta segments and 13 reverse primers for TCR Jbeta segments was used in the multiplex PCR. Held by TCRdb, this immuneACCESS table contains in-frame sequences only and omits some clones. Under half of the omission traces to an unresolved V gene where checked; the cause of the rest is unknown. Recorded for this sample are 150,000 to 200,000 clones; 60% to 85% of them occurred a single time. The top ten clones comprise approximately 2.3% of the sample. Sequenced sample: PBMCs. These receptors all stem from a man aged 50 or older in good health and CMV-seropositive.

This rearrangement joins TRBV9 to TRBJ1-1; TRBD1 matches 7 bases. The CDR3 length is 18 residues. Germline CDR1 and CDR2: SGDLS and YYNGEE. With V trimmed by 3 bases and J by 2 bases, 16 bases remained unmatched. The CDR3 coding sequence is TGTGCCAGCAGCGCCGGCGTTGGGCAGGGGGGAGAAAACACTGAAGCTTTCTTT. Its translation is CASSAGVGQGGENTEAFF.

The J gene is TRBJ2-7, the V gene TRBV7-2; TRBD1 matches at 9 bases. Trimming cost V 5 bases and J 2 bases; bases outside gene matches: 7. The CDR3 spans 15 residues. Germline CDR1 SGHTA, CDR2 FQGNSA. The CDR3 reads CASSLGTGSPYEQYF. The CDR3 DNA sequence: TGTGCCAGCAGCCTCGGGACAGGGTCGCCCTACGAGCAGTACTTC.

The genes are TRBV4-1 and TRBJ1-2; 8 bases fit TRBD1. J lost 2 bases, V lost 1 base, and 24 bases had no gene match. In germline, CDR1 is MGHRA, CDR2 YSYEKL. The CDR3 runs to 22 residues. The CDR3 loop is CASSQAVGSGPSRTGRNYGYTF. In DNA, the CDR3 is TGCGCCAGCAGCCAAGCGGTCGGGTCGGGTCCCTCAAGGACAGGGAGGAACTATGGCTACACCTTC.

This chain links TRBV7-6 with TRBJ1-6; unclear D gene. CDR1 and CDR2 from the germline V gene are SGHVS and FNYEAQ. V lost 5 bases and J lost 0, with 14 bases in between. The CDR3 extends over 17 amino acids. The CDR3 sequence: CASSPRPDLSYNSPLHF. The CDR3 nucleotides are TGTGCCAGCAGCCCGAGGCCCGACCTCTCCTATAATTCACCCCTCCACTTT.

The CDR3 DNA sequence: TGTGCCAGCAGCCCTCGGACAGATAGGTCCTCTGGAAACACCATATATTTT. It specifies CASSPRTDRSSGNTIYF. The chain links TRBV7-8 to TRBJ1-3; possibly TRBD1 for D (6 bases). V was shortened by 5 bases and J by 0 bases, with 17 bases between the two germline ends. The CDR3 consists of 17 residues. From germline, CDR1 is SGHVS and CDR2 FQNEAQ. Drawing the rest from reference TRBV7-8 and TRBJ1-3, the complete variable domain is GAGVSQSPRYKVAKRGQDVALRCDPISGHVSLFWYQQALGQGPEFLTYFQNEAQLDKSGLPSDRFFAERPEGSVSTLKIQRTQQEDSAVYLCASSPRTDRSSGNTIYFGEGSWLTVV.

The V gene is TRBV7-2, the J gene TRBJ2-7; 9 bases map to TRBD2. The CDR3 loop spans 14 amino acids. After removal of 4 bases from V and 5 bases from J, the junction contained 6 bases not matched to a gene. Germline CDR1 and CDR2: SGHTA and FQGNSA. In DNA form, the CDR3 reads TGTGCCAGCAGCTGGCGGGGGGGCCTGGACGAGCAGTACTTC. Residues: CASSWRGGLDEQYF.

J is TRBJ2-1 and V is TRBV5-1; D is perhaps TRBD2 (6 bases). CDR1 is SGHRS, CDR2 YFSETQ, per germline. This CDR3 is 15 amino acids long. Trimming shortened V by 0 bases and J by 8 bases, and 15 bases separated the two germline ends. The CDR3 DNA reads TGCGCCAGCAGCTTGGCCACGGTAGCGGCTGATGAGCAGTTCTTC. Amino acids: CASSLATVAADEQFF.

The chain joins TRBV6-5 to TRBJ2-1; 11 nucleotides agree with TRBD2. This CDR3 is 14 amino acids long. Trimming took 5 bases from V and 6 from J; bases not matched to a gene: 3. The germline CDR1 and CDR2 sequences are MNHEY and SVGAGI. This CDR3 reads CASSETSGANEQFF. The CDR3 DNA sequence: TGTGCCAGCAGTGAGACTAGCGGGGCCAATGAGCAGTTCTTC.

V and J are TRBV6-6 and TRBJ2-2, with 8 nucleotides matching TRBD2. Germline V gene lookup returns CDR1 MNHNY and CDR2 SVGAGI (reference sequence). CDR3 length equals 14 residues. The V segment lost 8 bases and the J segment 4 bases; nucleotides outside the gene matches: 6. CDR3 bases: TGTGCCAGCCCGGGGGGGCCCGGCACCGGGGAGCTGTTTTTT. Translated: CASPGGPGTGELFF.

The DNA for the CDR3 is TGTGCCAGCAGCCAGGGACAGGGTGTTTACGAGCAGTACTTC. This codes for CASSQGQGVYEQYF. The rearrangement joins TRBV7-9 to TRBJ2-7; TRBD1 aligns across 9 bases. After removal of 5 bases from V and 4 bases from J, the junction contained 6 bases not matched to a gene. CDR3 length: 14 amino acids. Germline V lookup: CDR1 SEHNR, CDR2 FQNEAQ (reference sequence).

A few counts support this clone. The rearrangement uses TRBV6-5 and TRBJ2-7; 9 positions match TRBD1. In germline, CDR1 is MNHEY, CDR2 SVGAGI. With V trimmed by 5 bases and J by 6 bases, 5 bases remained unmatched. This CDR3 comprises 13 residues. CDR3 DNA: TGTGCCAGCAGTGGACAGGGGCCCTCCGAGCAGTACTTC. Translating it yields CASSGQGPSEQYF.

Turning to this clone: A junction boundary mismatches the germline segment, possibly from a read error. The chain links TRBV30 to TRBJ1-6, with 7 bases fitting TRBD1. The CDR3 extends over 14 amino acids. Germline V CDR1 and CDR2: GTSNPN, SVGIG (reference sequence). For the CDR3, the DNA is TGTGCCTGGAGCTTGGGACAGCCCAATTCTCCCCTCCTCTTT. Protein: CAWSLGQPNSPLLF.

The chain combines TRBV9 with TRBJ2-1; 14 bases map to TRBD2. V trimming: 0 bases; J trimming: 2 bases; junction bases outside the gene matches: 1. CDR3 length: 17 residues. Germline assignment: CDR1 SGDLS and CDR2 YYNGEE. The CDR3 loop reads CASSVGTSGGPYNEQFF. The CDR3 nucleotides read TGTGCCAGCAGCGTAGGGACTAGCGGGGGGCCCTACAATGAGCAGTTCTTC.

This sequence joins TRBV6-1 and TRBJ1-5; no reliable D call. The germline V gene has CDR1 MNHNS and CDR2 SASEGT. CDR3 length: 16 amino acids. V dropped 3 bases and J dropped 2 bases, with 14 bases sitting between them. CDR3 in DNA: TGTGCCAGCAGTGATCGGGAGATGCCGGGCAATCAGCCCCAGCATTTT. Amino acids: CASSDREMPGNQPQHF.

The CDR3 loop reads CASSSRVNLFTYEQYF. CDR3 bases: TGCGCCAGCAGCTCCAGGGTCAACCTTTTTACCTACGAGCAGTACTTC. V is TRBV5-1 and J is TRBJ2-7; tentatively, D is TRBD1 (5 bases). V was shortened by 3 bases and J by 2 bases, with 18 bases between the two germline ends. CDR1 and CDR2 (germline): SGHRS, YFSETQ. The length of the CDR3 is 16 residues.

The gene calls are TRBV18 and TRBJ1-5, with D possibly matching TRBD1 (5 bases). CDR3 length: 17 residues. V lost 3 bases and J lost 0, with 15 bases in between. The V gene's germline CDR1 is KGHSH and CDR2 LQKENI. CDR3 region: CASSPSDSLYSNQPQHF. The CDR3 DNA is TGTGCCAGCTCACCCTCCGACAGCTTGTATAGCAATCAGCCCCAGCATTTT.

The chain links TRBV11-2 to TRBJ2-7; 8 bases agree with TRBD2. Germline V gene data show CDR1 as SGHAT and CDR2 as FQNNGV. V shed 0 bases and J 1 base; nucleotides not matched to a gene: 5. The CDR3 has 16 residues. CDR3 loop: CASSLDWRGDSYEQYF. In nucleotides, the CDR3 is TGTGCCAGCAGCTTAGATTGGCGGGGGGATTCCTACGAGCAGTACTTC. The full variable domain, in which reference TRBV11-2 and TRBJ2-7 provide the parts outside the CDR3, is EAGVAQSPRYKIIEKRQSVAFWCNPISGHATLYWYQQILGQGPKLLIQFQNNGVVDDSQLPKDRFSAERLKGVDSTLKIQPAKLEDSAVYLCASSLDWRGDSYEQYFGPGTRLTVT.

The CDR3 here is CASSLDRARNTEAFF. CDR3 DNA: TGTGCCAGCAGCCTAGACAGGGCTAGGAACACTGAAGCTTTCTTT. The genes are TRBV5-4 and TRBJ1-1, with 7 nucleotides matching TRBD1. CDR1 SGHNT and CDR2 YYREEE come from the germline V gene (reference sequence). This CDR3 has 15 residues. V dropped 4 bases and J dropped 1; count of bases not matched to a gene: 7. The variable domain in full, with the rest retrieved from reference TRBV5-4 and TRBJ1-1, is ETGVTQSPTHLIKTRGQQVTLRCSSQSGHNTVSWYQQALGQGPQFIFQYYREEENGRGNFPPRFSGLQFPNYSSELNVNALELDDSALYLCASSLDRARNTEAFFGQGTRLTVV.

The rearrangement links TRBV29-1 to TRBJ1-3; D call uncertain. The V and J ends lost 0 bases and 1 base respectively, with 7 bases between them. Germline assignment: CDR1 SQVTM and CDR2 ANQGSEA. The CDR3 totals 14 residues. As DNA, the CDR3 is TGCAGCGTTGAAGATGGCGGGTCTGGAAACACCATATATTTT. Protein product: CSVEDGGSGNTIYF.

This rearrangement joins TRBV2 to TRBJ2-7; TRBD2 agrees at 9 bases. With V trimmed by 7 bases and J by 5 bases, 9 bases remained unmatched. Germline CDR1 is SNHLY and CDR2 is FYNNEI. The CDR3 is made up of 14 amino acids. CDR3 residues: CASTGGVAGDEQYF. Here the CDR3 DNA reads TGTGCCAGCACCGGAGGGGTAGCGGGGGACGAGCAGTACTTC.

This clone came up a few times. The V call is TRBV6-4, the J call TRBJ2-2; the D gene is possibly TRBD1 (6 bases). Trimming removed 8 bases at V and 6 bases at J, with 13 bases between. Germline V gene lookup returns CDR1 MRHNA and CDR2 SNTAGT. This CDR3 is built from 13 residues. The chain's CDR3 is CASRGQSAGELFF. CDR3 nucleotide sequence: TGTGCCAGCCGAGGACAGTCGGCCGGGGAGCTGTTTTTT.

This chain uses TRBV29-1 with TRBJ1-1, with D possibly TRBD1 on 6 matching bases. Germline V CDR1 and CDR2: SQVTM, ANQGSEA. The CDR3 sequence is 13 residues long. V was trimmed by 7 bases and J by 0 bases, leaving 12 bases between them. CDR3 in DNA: TGCAGCGGCAGGGACAACTTGAACACTGAAGCTTTCTTT. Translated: CSGRDNLNTEAFF.

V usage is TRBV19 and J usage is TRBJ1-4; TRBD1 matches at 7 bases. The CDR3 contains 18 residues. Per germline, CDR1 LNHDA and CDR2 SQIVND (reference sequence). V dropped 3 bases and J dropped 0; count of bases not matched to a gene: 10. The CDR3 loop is CASSIRGTVSATNEKLFF. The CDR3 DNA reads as TGTGCCAGTAGTATCAGGGGGACAGTTTCTGCAACTAATGAAAAACTGTTTTTT.

The CDR3 loop is CASSEAFGTGGSNSPLHF. In DNA form, the CDR3 reads TGTGCCAGCAGTGAAGCCTTCGGGACAGGGGGATCAAATTCACCCCTCCACTTT. This chain links TRBV6-1 with TRBJ1-6; 11 bases agree with TRBD1. V trimming: 0 bases; J trimming: 7 bases; junction bases outside the gene matches: 8. This CDR3 has 18 amino acids. Per germline, CDR1 MNHNS and CDR2 SASEGT.